The sequence of this T cell receptor beta chain was determined in a study of shared clonotypes between healthy human individuals. Produced via immunoSEQ multiplex PCR; TCRdb's table is partial and in-frame only. The table shows millions of clones, with about 95% occurring only once. The naive CD8 fraction comprised CD45RO-negative cells positively selected for CCR7 and excluded terminally differentiated effector memory CD45RA+ cells. V was pared by 3 bases and J by 5 bases, with 11 bases between. The CDR3 is 14 residues long. CDR1 is MNHNS and CDR2 is SASEGT in the germline V gene. This TCR came from a man in his late teens or twenties in good health. The chain uses TRBV6-1 and TRBJ1-5; perhaps TRBD1 as D (5 bases). The sample comprised naive CD8+ T cells sorted from blood. The CDR3 is CASSEGMGHQPQHF. In DNA form, the CDR3 reads TGTGCCAGCAGTGAGGGTATGGGGCATCAGCCCCAGCATTTT.